The 9 T cell receptor beta chains below all came from one sample that was sequenced in a study of human T cells and chemical hapten exposure (dated by TCRdb to the early 2020s). The receptor library was made with 5' RACE. Sequencing instrument: Illumina MiSeq. The raw public reads went through TCRdb reprocessing: fastp at Q25, MiXCR clone calling, in-frame beta chains kept. Records with the same CDR3 protein are collapsed into one entry carrying the most frequent genes and DNA. Within this sample are 120,000 to 150,000 distinct CDR3 sequences, with around 4.4% of them counted one time only. The biggest ten clones account for under 1.5% of the sample. Unfractionated whole blood was collected in Tempus Blood RNA tubes, and total RNA was extracted from that blood. These receptors all come from a female donor in good health.

Many counts were recorded for this clonotype. The chain links TRBV6-4 to TRBJ1-5, with D possibly TRBD1 on 5 matching bases. Deletions cut 3 bases from V and 4 bases from J, with 13 bases between. The V gene's germline CDR1 is MRHNA and CDR2 SNTAGT. The CDR3 spans 15 residues. The CDR3 spells CASSETAGQNQPQHF. CDR3 nucleotide sequence: TGTGCCAGCAGTGAAACGGCAGGGCAAAATCAGCCCCAGCATTTT.

This clonotype was seen repeatedly, ten times or more. The chain combines TRBV5-4 with TRBJ2-3, with D maybe TRBD1 (5 bases). The CDR3 spans 14 residues. The V gene's germline CDR1 is SGHNT and CDR2 YYREEE (reference sequence). V lost 4 bases and J lost 5, with 14 bases in between. CDR3 DNA sequence: TGTGCCAGCAGCATGATAATAGGGGAAGATACGCAGTATTTT. It codes for CASSMIIGEDTQYF.

There are many counts of this clonotype. The chain employs TRBV4-1 and TRBJ2-3; 7 bases match TRBD1. The V gene end was trimmed by 4 bases and the J gene end by 2 bases; junction bases not matched to a gene: 6. In germline, CDR1 is MGHRA, CDR2 YSYEKL. The CDR3 has 15 residues. The CDR3 nucleotides read TGCGCCAGCAGCCCGGGACAGACTCCCACAGATACGCAGTATTTT. Protein: CASSPGQTPTDTQYF.

Notes on this clonotype: One end of the junction is discordant with germline, which a read error may explain. V gene TRBV28 combines with J gene TRBJ1-6, with D hard to call. The length of the CDR3 is 13 residues. Per germline, CDR1 MDHEN and CDR2 SYDVKM. CDR3 nucleotides: TGTGCCAGCAGTTTATTTAACTATTCACCCCTCAACTTT. This translates into CASSLFNYSPLNF.

This clonotype occurred many times. This chain uses TRBV11-1 with TRBJ2-2, with TRBD1 matching over 7 bases. The CDR3 loop spans 15 amino acids. J gave up 4 bases and V 8 bases, and 10 bases lay outside the gene matches. The germline CDR1 and CDR2 sequences are SGHAT and FQDESV (reference sequence). The CDR3 sequence is CASSLRDRSTGELFF. DNA of the CDR3: TGTGCCAGCTCCCTTAGGGACAGAAGCACCGGGGAGCTGTTTTTT.

The V call is TRBV12-5, the J call TRBJ2-3; 7 nucleotides match TRBD1. CDR1 is LGHNT and CDR2 is FRNRAP in the germline V gene. The CDR3 extends over 16 amino acids. The V segment lost 5 bases and the J segment 0 bases; nucleotides outside the gene matches: 8. This CDR3 is CASGLGTAPSTDTQYF. The CDR3 coding sequence is TGTGCTAGTGGTCTCGGGACAGCACCTAGCACAGATACGCAGTATTTT. Full variable domain (outside the CDR3, taken from reference TRBV12-5 and TRBJ2-3): DARVTQTPRHKVTEMGQEVTMRCQPILGHNTVFWYRQTMMQGLELLAYFRNRAPLDDSGMPKDRFSAEMPDATLATLKIQPSEPRDSAVYFCASGLGTAPSTDTQYFGPGTRLTVL.

This clonotype showed up many times. CDR3 nucleotide sequence: TGTGCCAGCATGCTAACCCTCGGTTACTATGGCTACACCTTC. Translated, it gives CASMLTLGYYGYTF. The chain carries TRBV28 and TRBJ1-2; the D is unclear. The ends were cut back, 7 bases at V and 3 bases at J, with 15 bases in the middle. The CDR3 spans 14 residues. The germline CDR1 and CDR2 sequences are MDHEN and SYDVKM.

This clonotype was recorded at least ten times. This chain links TRBV20-1 with TRBJ1-1, with 7 bases fitting TRBD1. Per the germline V gene, CDR1 is DFQATT and CDR2 is SNEGSKA (reference sequence). The length of the CDR3 is 12 residues. J lost 10 bases, V lost 6 bases, and 11 bases had no gene match. The CDR3 here is CSALDRAGLAFF. The CDR3 coding sequence is TGCAGTGCCCTAGACAGGGCTGGCTTAGCTTTCTTT.

This clonotype was counted many times. This chain uses TRBV15 with TRBJ1-4, with 7 bases matching TRBD1. This CDR3 has 19 amino acids. V shed 5 bases and J 8 bases; nucleotides not matched to a gene: 23. From germline, CDR1 is LNHNV and CDR2 YYDKDF (reference sequence). The CDR3 DNA is TGTGCCACCAGCTTCACAGCGGACAGGAGGTTTTTAGGTGAAGAAAAACTGTTTTTT. It codes for CATSFTADRRFLGEEKLFF.